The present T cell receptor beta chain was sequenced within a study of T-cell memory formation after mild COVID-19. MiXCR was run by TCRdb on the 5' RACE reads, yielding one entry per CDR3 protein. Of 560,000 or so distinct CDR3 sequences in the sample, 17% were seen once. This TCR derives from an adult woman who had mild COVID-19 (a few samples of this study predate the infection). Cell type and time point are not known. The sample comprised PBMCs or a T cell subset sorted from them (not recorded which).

The CDR3 reads CASSFERGDYEQYF. CDR3 sequence (DNA): TGTGCCAGCAGTTTTGAGCGGGGGGACTACGAGCAGTACTTC. The chain recombines TRBV12-3 or TRBV12-4 with TRBJ2-7; 9 bases map to TRBD2. V gave up 3 bases and J gave up 3 bases; unmatched junction bases: 3. This CDR3 has 14 amino acids.